The 14 T cell receptor beta chains given below trace back to one sample, sequenced in a study of blood T cell repertoires in COVID-19. Measured with immunoSEQ multiplex PCR; TCRdb has only the in-frame clones, and not every one. The sample contains under 300,000 clones, roughly 84% of which appear only once. The specimen sequenced was peripheral blood. These receptor sequences come from a woman between 40 and 50 years old with active or convalescent COVID-19.

This chain uses TRBV24-1 with TRBJ1-6, with D perhaps matching TRBD1 (6 bases). This CDR3 comprises 14 residues. Germline loops: CDR1 KGHDR, CDR2 SFDVKD. The V end was cut by 3 bases, the J end by 9 bases, with 11 bases between. The CDR3 sequence: CATSDHRDGSPLHF. In DNA form, the CDR3 reads TGTGCCACCAGTGATCACAGGGATGGTTCACCCCTCCACTTT.

The rearrangement joins TRBV6-5 to TRBJ1-1; D is possibly TRBD1 (6 bases). The germline V and J ends were trimmed by 4 bases and 1 base, with 10 bases remaining between them. This CDR3 has 14 residues. CDR1 MNHEY and CDR2 SVGAGI come from the germline V gene. CDR3 protein: CASSSRTANTEAFF. CDR3 sequence (DNA): TGTGCCAGCAGTTCCCGGACAGCGAACACTGAAGCTTTCTTT.

The rearrangement uses TRBV11-3 and TRBJ2-1, with a tentative D call TRBD1 (6 bases). The germline V and J ends were trimmed by 0 bases and 4 bases, with 10 bases remaining between them. Germline V gives CDR1 SGHNT, CDR2 YENEEA. CDR3 length equals 15 residues. The chain's CDR3 is CASSLEWGPYNEQFF. The CDR3, as DNA: TGTGCCAGCAGCTTAGAGTGGGGGCCTTACAATGAGCAGTTCTTC.

The chain has TRBV16 and TRBJ2-3; 10 bases are shared with TRBD1. V shed 4 bases and J 6 bases; nucleotides not matched to a gene: 4. Looked up from germline, CDR1 is KGHSY and CDR2 is FQNENV. The CDR3 has 14 amino acids. This CDR3 is CASSPGQGLDTQYF. For the CDR3, the DNA is TGTGCCAGCAGCCCGGGACAGGGGCTGGATACGCAGTATTTT.

The chain combines TRBV29-1 with TRBJ2-2, with D perhaps matching TRBD1 (6 bases). CDR1 SQVTM and CDR2 ANQGSEA come from the germline V gene. With 7 bases removed from V and 6 bases from J, the gap between germline ends came to 12 bases. This CDR3 contains 12 residues. The chain's CDR3 is CSGSRGSGELFF. The CDR3 coding sequence is TGCAGCGGCTCAAGGGGGTCCGGGGAGCTGTTTTTT.

The CDR3 spells CASSLQGRVYYGYTF. As DNA, the CDR3 is TGTGCCAGCAGTCTTCAGGGGAGGGTCTACTATGGCTACACCTTC. The chain joins TRBV28 to TRBJ1-2; TRBD1 is a possible D gene (6 bases). V lost 5 bases, J lost 3 bases, and 16 bases lay in between. The length of the CDR3 is 15 residues. Germline loops: CDR1 MDHEN, CDR2 SYDVKM.

The chain couples TRBV18 to TRBJ2-7; D is perhaps TRBD1 (6 bases). The germline V gene has CDR1 KGHSH and CDR2 LQKENI. The ends were cut back, 5 bases at V and 3 bases at J, with 17 bases in the middle. CDR3 length equals 15 residues. CDR3 sequence: CASSVTTGWDYEQYF. Here the CDR3 DNA reads TGTGCCAGCTCAGTCACGACAGGATGGGACTACGAGCAGTACTTC. The entire variable domain, with the rest obtained from reference TRBV18 and TRBJ2-7, is as follows: NAGVMQNPRHLVRRRGQEARLRCSPMKGHSHVYWYRQLPEEGLKFMVYLQKENIIDESGMPKERFSAEFPKEGPSILRIQQVVRGDSAAYFCASSVTTGWDYEQYFGPGTRLTVT.

The chain is built from TRBV6-5 and TRBJ1-5; no firm D call. CDR3 length: 15 amino acids. The germline gives CDR1 MNHEY, CDR2 SVGAGI. The V gene lost 4 bases and the J gene lost 0 bases, with 10 bases spanning the gap. The CDR3 is CASSSEENSNQPQHF. CDR3 DNA sequence: TGTGCCAGCAGTTCCGAAGAGAATAGCAATCAGCCCCAGCATTTT.

V and J are TRBV4-1 and TRBJ1-3; tentatively, D is TRBD1 (6 bases). Trimming cost V 4 bases and J 3 bases, with 10 bases left between them. CDR1 is MGHRA, CDR2 YSYEKL, per germline. The CDR3 spans 14 residues. The CDR3 loop is CASSRGTFGNTIYF. The CDR3 nucleotides are TGCGCCAGCAGCCGGGGGACATTTGGAAACACCATATATTTT.

The chain combines TRBV29-1 with TRBJ1-2, with unresolved D. Trimming took 2 bases from V and 6 from J, leaving 4 bases between them. This CDR3 comprises 10 residues. The germline CDR1 and CDR2 sequences are SQVTM and ANQGSEA. The CDR3 DNA reads TGCAGCGTTGAACAGGATGGCTACACCTTC. It codes for CSVEQDGYTF.

The chain joins TRBV5-8 to TRBJ2-3, with 13 bases lining up with TRBD2. Germline CDR1 reads SGHTS; CDR2 reads YDEGEE. V gave up 5 bases and J gave up 2 bases; unmatched junction bases: 5. This CDR3 has 16 residues. The CDR3 loop reads CASSQGLAGDTDTQYF. The DNA for the CDR3 is TGTGCCAGCAGTCAAGGACTAGCGGGGGACACAGATACGCAGTATTTT.

The V gene is TRBV25-1, the J gene TRBJ2-4, with D perhaps TRBD1 (6 bases). Germline CDR1 MGHDK, CDR2 SYGVNS. The CDR3 is 14 residues long. Deletions cut 3 bases from V and 6 bases from J, with 12 bases between. In DNA, the CDR3 is TGTGCCAGCAGTGACTCGGCCAGGGGAAACATTCAGTACTTC. It specifies CASSDSARGNIQYF.

The rearrangement uses TRBV19 and TRBJ1-1; possibly TRBD1 for D (6 bases). Trimming took 6 bases from V and 4 from J, leaving 18 bases between them. This CDR3 contains 15 residues. CDR1 and CDR2 from the germline V gene are LNHDA and SQIVND (reference sequence). Here the CDR3 DNA reads TGTGCCAGTAGCCGGACAGAGAGCAGGGGCACTGAAGCTTTCTTT. Amino acid sequence: CASSRTESRGTEAFF. Using reference TRBV19 and TRBJ1-1 for the parts outside the CDR3, the full variable domain is DGGITQSPKYLFRKEGQNVTLSCEQNLNHDAMYWYRQDPGQGLRLIYYSQIVNDFQKGDIAEGYSVSREKKESFPLTVTSAQKNPTAFYLCASSRTESRGTEAFFGQGTRLTVV.

The V call is TRBV9, the J call TRBJ1-5; D gene unclear. Trimming left V 3 bases short and J 1 base short, with 8 bases between. The V gene's germline CDR1 is SGDLS and CDR2 YYNGEE. The CDR3 has 14 amino acids. The CDR3 loop reads CASSGAGSNQPQHF. The CDR3 region has the DNA TGTGCCAGCAGCGGCGCGGGGAGCAATCAGCCCCAGCATTTT.